This T cell receptor beta chain was sequenced for a study of T cell changes during pregnancy in multiple sclerosis. Assay: immunoSEQ multiplex PCR; the TCRdb copy retains only in-frame clones and omits some. The sample carries 40,000 or so clones, 91% recorded once. Specimen: CD8+ T cells from peripheral blood mononuclear cells, collected after pregnancy. This receptor was obtained from a female donor with multiple sclerosis, enrolled in a pregnancy study.

The CDR3 loop reads CASSSLRLNEQFF. The CDR3 nucleotides are TGTGCCAGCAGTTCCCTACGCCTCAATGAGCAGTTCTTC. The V and J genes are TRBV28 and TRBJ2-1; unclear D gene. Germline-derived CDR1 and CDR2 are MDHEN and SYDVKM. The CDR3 is 13 residues long. V gave up 4 bases and J gave up 6 bases, with 10 bases separating them.